This passage covers 21 T cell receptor beta chains from one sample sequenced in a study of T cells in tuberculosis (dated by TCRdb to the late 2010s). The library was produced with the immunoSEQ multiplex PCR assay. TCRdb mirrors the immuneACCESS table, restricted to in-frame sequences. Some clones are absent from its copies; in checked studies, under half trace to an unresolved V gene, and the reason for the others is unknown. In all, the sample holds about 30,000 clones, and roughly 95% of those were seen once. The ten largest clones capture around 8.5% of the sample. The sequenced material came from PBMCs. Every receptor here comes from a donor between 10 and 29 years old with latent tuberculosis or without tuberculosis infection.

This chain uses TRBV19 with TRBJ2-7; TRBD2 matches at 13 bases. The CDR3 runs to 16 residues. Germline trimming cut 9 bases from V and 2 bases from J; bases unmatched to any gene: 10. CDR1 is LNHDA and CDR2 is SQIVND in the germline V gene (reference sequence). CDR3 sequence reads: CARLGLAGLSTYEQYF. The CDR3 nucleotides read TGTGCCAGGTTGGGACTAGCGGGACTCTCAACCTACGAGCAGTACTTC.

The V call is TRBV19, the J call TRBJ2-7; 9 bases align to TRBD2. Germline loops: CDR1 LNHDA, CDR2 SQIVND (reference sequence). The J segment lost 1 base and the V segment lost 5 bases, leaving 6 bases of the junction unmatched. This CDR3 has 15 residues. The CDR3 is CASSPSGKASYEQYF. The CDR3 DNA reads TGTGCCAGTAGTCCTAGCGGGAAAGCTTCCTACGAGCAGTACTTC.

This sequence joins TRBV28 and TRBJ2-1; 9 bases fit TRBD1. V was pared by 7 bases and J by 6 bases, with 10 bases of the junction left unmatched. CDR3 length equals 15 residues. Germline V gives CDR1 MDHEN, CDR2 SYDVKM. CDR3 bases: TGTGCCAGCACCCATGATCGGGACAGGGTCAATGAGCAGTTCTTC. Its translation: CASTHDRDRVNEQFF.

J is TRBJ2-7 and V is TRBV12-5; D uncertain. The V and J ends lost 1 base and 0 bases respectively, with 4 bases between them. CDR1 is LGHNT, CDR2 FRNRAP, per germline. The CDR3 spans 13 residues. The CDR3 coding sequence is TGTGCTAGTGGTTTGGGCGGCTCCTACGAGCAGTACTTC. This translates into CASGLGGSYEQYF.

The V gene is TRBV6-1, the J gene TRBJ2-2; 12 bases line up with TRBD2. J lost 8 bases, V lost 5 bases, and 6 bases had no gene match. The CDR3 is 15 amino acids. From germline, CDR1 is MNHNS and CDR2 SASEGT. As DNA, the CDR3 is TGTGCCAGCAGTCCGCAGACTAGCGGGAGTGGGGAGCTGTTTTTT. Translated, it gives CASSPQTSGSGELFF.

The gene calls are TRBV11-2 and TRBJ2-1, with 7 bases fitting TRBD2. Looked up from germline, CDR1 is SGHAT and CDR2 is FQNNGV. The length of the CDR3 is 16 residues. Germline trimming cut 2 bases from V and 6 bases from J; bases unmatched to any gene: 10. The CDR3 loop reads CASSLSPGTTPNEQFF. The CDR3 region has the DNA TGTGCCAGCAGCTTATCCCCCGGGACTACCCCCAATGAGCAGTTCTTC.

V is TRBV7-9 and J is TRBJ2-7, with 7 bases matching TRBD1. Unmatched junction bases numbered 13, after V lost 5 bases and J lost 6 bases. The CDR3 runs to 15 residues. CDR1 and CDR2 from the germline V gene are SEHNR and FQNEAQ (reference sequence). The CDR3 bases are TGTGCCAGCAGCACCCTGTCAGGGGGTGAGGCCGAGCAGTACTTC. Amino acids: CASSTLSGGEAEQYF.

This chain links TRBV5-1 with TRBJ2-2; D unresolved. Germline V gene data show CDR1 as SGHRS and CDR2 as YFSETQ. This CDR3 contains 14 residues. V lost 5 bases, J lost 0 bases, and 8 bases lay in between. The CDR3 nucleotides read TGCGCCAGCAGGGTACACCCGAACACCGGGGAGCTGTTTTTT. Translated: CASRVHPNTGELFF.

The chain joins TRBV6-4 to TRBJ2-1; 9 bases align to TRBD2. Germline V lookup: CDR1 MRHNA, CDR2 SNTAGT. This CDR3 has 17 residues. The trim removed 0 bases at V and 7 bases at J, leaving 10 bases unmatched. The CDR3 region is CASSDSLPGREGNEQFF. In nucleotides, the CDR3 is TGTGCCAGCAGTGACTCCCTACCGGGGCGGGAGGGTAATGAGCAGTTCTTC.

J is TRBJ1-3 and V is TRBV5-1, with D hard to call. Looked up from germline, CDR1 is SGHRS and CDR2 is YFSETQ. V was cut by 4 bases and J by 0 bases, with 14 bases left in between. The CDR3 runs 16 residues. CDR3 amino acids: CASSLRYPSSGNTIYF. The CDR3 nucleotides are TGCGCCAGCAGCCTGCGCTACCCGAGCTCTGGAAACACCATATATTTT.

The V gene is TRBV4-3, the J gene TRBJ2-7; 7 nucleotides align to TRBD2. The CDR3 totals 17 residues. V shed 2 bases and J 7 bases; nucleotides not matched to a gene: 17. Germline assignment: CDR1 LGHNA and CDR2 YSLEER. The CDR3 reads CASSQTSGAGSAWEQYF. DNA for the CDR3: TGCGCCAGCAGCCAAACGTCCGGAGCGGGAAGTGCGTGGGAGCAGTACTTC.

This chain joins TRBV28 and TRBJ2-3; a weak D match, TRBD1 (5 bases). In germline, CDR1 is MDHEN, CDR2 SYDVKM. The CDR3 has 15 residues. V was cut by 3 bases and J by 3 bases, with 13 bases left in between. CDR3 in DNA: TGTGCCAGCAGTTTCCAGGGCCGTTTAACAGATACGCAGTATTTT. Protein: CASSFQGRLTDTQYF. Full variable domain (missing parts from reference TRBV28 and TRBJ2-3): DVKVTQSSRYLVKRTGEKVFLECVQDMDHENMFWYRQDPGLGLRLIYFSYDVKMKEKGDIPEGYSVSREKKERFSLILESASTNQTSMYLCASSFQGRLTDTQYFGPGTRLTVL.

V usage is TRBV6-6 and J usage is TRBJ1-1; TRBD1 matches at 8 bases. The junction had 6 bases not matched to a gene; V was cut back by 7 bases and J by 5 bases. Germline assignment: CDR1 MNHNY and CDR2 SVGAGI (reference sequence). This CDR3 contains 13 residues. CDR3 residues: CASTVDRETEAFF. The DNA of the CDR3 is TGTGCCAGCACGGTGGACAGGGAAACTGAAGCTTTCTTT.

V usage is TRBV5-4 and J usage is TRBJ2-3, with 8 bases matching TRBD2. The CDR3 runs 18 residues. Germline V gene sequence: CDR1 SGHNT, CDR2 YYREEE (reference sequence). V dropped 3 bases and J dropped 2; count of bases not matched to a gene: 14. This CDR3 reads CASSSPFGTRGNTDTQYF. In DNA, the CDR3 is TGTGCCAGCAGCTCCCCCTTCGGGACTAGAGGGAACACAGATACGCAGTATTTT.

Only a few counts were recorded for this clone. The chain combines TRBV4-2 with TRBJ2-2; TRBD2 aligns across 9 bases. With V trimmed by 2 bases and J by 4 bases, 5 bases remained unmatched. Germline V CDR1 and CDR2: LGHNA, YNFKEQ. The CDR3 totals 16 residues. DNA of the CDR3: TGTGCCAGCAGCCAATTTGCGGGAGGGGTCACCGGGGAGCTGTTTTTT. This encodes CASSQFAGGVTGELFF.

This clone was observed a single time. This chain joins TRBV5-6 and TRBJ1-5, with 7 nucleotides matching TRBD1. V lost 3 bases, J lost 4 bases, and 13 bases stayed unmatched. The CDR3 covers 17 residues. Germline CDR1 SGHDT, CDR2 YYEEEE. The CDR3 protein is CASSSNFRGLGNQPQHF. The DNA for the CDR3 is TGTGCCAGCAGCTCGAATTTCAGGGGGTTAGGGAATCAGCCCCAGCATTTT. The whole variable domain, remainder taken from reference TRBV5-6 and TRBJ1-5, is DAGVTQSPTHLIKTRGQQVTLRCSPKSGHDTVSWYQQALGQGPQFIFQYYEEEERQRGNFPDRFSGHQFPNYSSELNVNALLLGDSALYLCASSSNFRGLGNQPQHFGDGTRLSIL.

The rearrangement uses TRBV14 and TRBJ1-1, with D possibly TRBD1 on 5 matching bases. The germline V and J ends were trimmed by 5 bases and 5 bases, with 12 bases remaining between them. Per the germline V gene, CDR1 is SGHDN and CDR2 is FVKESK. The CDR3 is 13 residues long. CDR3 sequence reads: CASSAHGGTEAFF. The CDR3 region has the DNA TGTGCCAGCAGCGCCCACGGGGGGACTGAAGCTTTCTTT.

This chain joins TRBV27 and TRBJ2-7, with TRBD2 identical over 8 bases. There are 16 residues in the CDR3. Germline values: CDR1 MNHEY, CDR2 SMNVEV (reference sequence). J gave up 3 bases and V 2 bases, and 9 bases lay outside the gene matches. The CDR3 bases are TGTGCCAGCAGTTTACGTGGAGCGGGAGTTTTCTACGAGCAGTACTTC. Translation: CASSLRGAGVFYEQYF.

The chain links TRBV6-1 to TRBJ2-5, with D tentatively TRBD1 (6 bases). Germline values: CDR1 MNHNS, CDR2 SASEGT. Trimming stripped 6 bases from V and 4 bases from J, with 15 bases between. The CDR3 contains 14 residues. CDR3 nucleotide sequence: TGTGCCAGCAGCCCAGGGGTTTTGGTAGAGACCCAGTACTTC. This gives the protein CASSPGVLVETQYF.

The chain carries TRBV6-1 and TRBJ2-5; the match to TRBD1 covers 7 bases. CDR1 and CDR2 from the germline V gene are MNHNS and SASEGT. J gave up 1 base and V 0 bases, and 11 bases lay outside the gene matches. There are 18 residues in the CDR3. The CDR3 reads CASSEAIRDSSIQETQYF. DNA for the CDR3: TGTGCCAGCAGTGAAGCTATAAGGGACAGCTCAATCCAAGAGACCCAGTACTTC.

V and J are TRBV27 and TRBJ1-2; tentatively, D is TRBD1 (5 bases). This CDR3 is 16 amino acids long. CDR1 is MNHEY and CDR2 is SMNVEV in the germline V gene (reference sequence). The V end lost 5 bases, the J end lost 4 bases, and 20 bases lay between the germline ends. The chain's CDR3 is CASSTGSGGAIYGYTF. The CDR3 DNA reads as TGTGCCAGCAGTACGGGTTCGGGAGGGGCGATCTATGGCTACACCTTC.